These 29 T cell receptor beta chains were sequenced from one sample in a study of human T cells and chemical hapten exposure. Time point indicated: healthy volunteer bleed at 2 weeks. Before extraction, the whole blood was not fractionated, and total RNA was taken from it. MiXCR was run by TCRdb on the RACE reads, yielding one entry per CDR3 protein. The sample includes 49,000 or so distinct CDR3 sequences, 4% to 4.5% of them seen just once. The sequenced sample was whole blood. The origin of the receptors is a human donor in good health. Some clones in this sample may be carry-over from other donors' samples.

As for this clonotype: This may be a read error: a much more frequent sequence differs by one nucleotide. This chain joins TRBV29-1 and TRBJ2-1, with D uncertain. Per the germline V gene, CDR1 is SQVTM and CDR2 is ANQGSEA. This CDR3 contains 11 residues. The V end was cut by 4 bases, the J end by 6 bases, with 7 bases between. CDR3 nucleotides: TGCAGCGTTGTTCAGACCAATGAGCAGTTCTTC. This codes for CSVVQTNEQFF.

This clonotype was seen ten or more times. The genes are TRBV20-1 and TRBJ2-7; 11 nucleotides match TRBD2. CDR3 length: 15 residues. Germline assignment: CDR1 DFQATT and CDR2 SNEGSKA (reference sequence). V gave up 3 bases and J gave up 3 bases; unmatched junction bases: 7. Here the CDR3 reads CSASRTSGRDYEQYF. CDR3 in DNA: TGCAGTGCTAGCCGTACTAGCGGGAGAGACTACGAGCAGTACTTC.

This clonotype was recorded many times. This chain links TRBV4-1 with TRBJ1-2, with TRBD1 identical over 7 bases. The germline CDR1 and CDR2 sequences are MGHRA and YSYEKL. This CDR3 comprises 14 residues. The V and J ends lost 2 bases and 10 bases, in that order; junction bases with no gene match: 10. The CDR3 here is CASSQPGTTGVYTF. In DNA form, the CDR3 reads TGCGCCAGCAGCCAACCGGGGACTACAGGGGTCTACACCTTC.

The rearrangement links TRBV5-6 to TRBJ2-2; D unclear. V was clipped by 0 bases and J by 5 bases, with 2 bases between them. Germline values: CDR1 SGHDT, CDR2 YYEEEE. CDR3 length: 12 residues. In nucleotides, the CDR3 is TGTGCCAGCAGCTTGGATACCGGGGAGCTGTTTTTT. It is translated as CASSLDTGELFF.

This clonotype was detected many times. The chain couples TRBV10-3 to TRBJ1-1; D uncertain. The germline V and J ends were trimmed by 0 bases and 4 bases, with 12 bases remaining between them. Germline V gene lookup returns CDR1 ENHRY and CDR2 SYGVKD. The CDR3 length is 15 residues. DNA of the CDR3: TGTGCCATCAGTGAGTCGTCGATTTTTGGCACTGAAGCTTTCTTT. It yields the protein CAISESSIFGTEAFF.

This clonotype showed up many times. The genes are TRBV20-1 and TRBJ2-3, with TRBD2 identical over 9 bases. From germline, CDR1 is DFQATT and CDR2 SNEGSKA (reference sequence). The CDR3 is made up of 14 amino acids. J was trimmed by 6 bases and V by 1 base; bases with no gene match: 5. CDR3 loop: CSARVASGIDTQYF. CDR3 sequence (DNA): TGCAGTGCTAGAGTCGCTAGCGGGATCGATACGCAGTATTTT.

This clonotype was seen a few times. The chain is built from TRBV30 and TRBJ1-3; maybe TRBD1 (5 bases). There are 14 residues in the CDR3. Looked up from germline, CDR1 is GTSNPN and CDR2 is SVGIG (reference sequence). Trimming removed 0 bases from V and 5 bases from J, with 11 bases in between. The CDR3, as DNA: TGTGCCTGGAGTGTGGGGCATCGAAGAAACACCATATATTTT. As protein: CAWSVGHRRNTIYF.

This clonotype was counted ten times or more. The chain carries TRBV6-5 and TRBJ1-4, with 9 bases lining up with TRBD1. The CDR3 is made up of 16 amino acids. Germline loops: CDR1 MNHEY, CDR2 SVGAGI. V lost 1 base, J lost 8 bases, and 8 bases stayed unmatched. The CDR3: CASSYFIGTGPEKLFF. In nucleotides, the CDR3 is TGTGCCAGCAGTTACTTTATAGGGACAGGGCCCGAAAAACTGTTTTTT.

This clonotype was observed at least ten times. The rearrangement links TRBV6-4 to TRBJ1-1; D unclear. The CDR3 spans 16 residues. The V and J ends lost 2 bases and 1 base respectively, with 14 bases between them. Germline V gene lookup returns CDR1 MRHNA and CDR2 SNTAGT. The CDR3 region has the DNA TGTGCCAGCAGTGACGGTCAGAGCACTACGAACACTGAAGCTTTCTTT. As protein: CASSDGQSTTNTEAFF.

This clonotype was detected only a few times. The rearrangement joins TRBV30 to TRBJ1-2, with a weak D call TRBD1 (6 bases). The CDR3 consists of 13 residues. Trimming took off 3 bases at V and 4 bases at J, with 12 bases between the two ends. Looked up from germline, CDR1 is GTSNPN and CDR2 is SVGIG (reference sequence). CDR3: CAWSYRTVYGYTF. Here the CDR3 DNA reads TGTGCCTGGAGCTACCGGACAGTCTATGGCTACACCTTC.

This clonotype has ten or more counts. The chain couples TRBV5-1 to TRBJ2-1, with a weak D call TRBD1 (6 bases). V was shortened by 3 bases and J by 8 bases, with 21 bases between the two germline ends. This CDR3 contains 16 residues. CDR1 and CDR2 (germline): SGHRS, YFSETQ. Here the CDR3 reads CASSSRPAGEGDEQFF. The CDR3 nucleotides are TGCGCCAGCAGCTCGCGACCGGCAGGGGAAGGGGATGAGCAGTTCTTC.

This clonotype was seen a few times. The chain couples TRBV29-1 to TRBJ2-1, with D maybe TRBD2 (6 bases). This CDR3 is built from 17 residues. Trimming took 0 bases from V and 0 from J, leaving 15 bases between them. Germline V gene sequence: CDR1 SQVTM, CDR2 ANQGSEA. In nucleotides, the CDR3 is TGCAGCGTTGAAGAAAGTAAGGGACTTAGCTCCTACAATGAGCAGTTCTTC. It yields the protein CSVEESKGLSSYNEQFF.

This clonotype has ten or more counts. The J gene is TRBJ2-1, the V gene TRBV28; possible D gene TRBD2, 5 bases. Trimming removed 6 bases at V and 5 bases at J, with 17 bases between. The CDR3 is 15 amino acids. Germline CDR1 reads MDHEN; CDR2 reads SYDVKM. The CDR3 DNA reads TGTGCCAGCAGCCCCCTCTCAACTAGAAACAATGAGCAGTTCTTC. Translated: CASSPLSTRNNEQFF.

The sample holds many counts of this clonotype. The chain recombines TRBV20-1 with TRBJ2-5, with 11 bases that match TRBD2. V lost 3 bases and J lost 4; bases outside the gene matches: 7. This CDR3 is built from 15 residues. Per germline, CDR1 DFQATT and CDR2 SNEGSKA (reference sequence). Here the CDR3 reads CSASPGTSGRETQYF. The CDR3 DNA follows: TGCAGTGCTAGCCCGGGAACTAGCGGGAGAGAGACCCAGTACTTC.

Only a few counts were recorded for this clonotype. CDR3 amino acids: CASSERGPRTGELFF. For the CDR3, the DNA is TGTGCCAGCAGTGAGCGGGGGCCTCGCACCGGGGAGCTGTTTTTT. The chain carries TRBV2 and TRBJ2-2, with D tentatively TRBD2 (7 bases). CDR1 is SNHLY, CDR2 FYNNEI, per germline. The V and J ends lost 3 bases and 4 bases respectively, with 12 bases between them. This CDR3 region has 15 residues.

This clonotype was recorded a few times. The chain recombines TRBV3-1 with TRBJ1-1; TRBD1 agrees at 8 bases. Germline V gene data show CDR1 as LGHDT and CDR2 as YNNKEL (reference sequence). V was pared by 5 bases and J by 4 bases, with 9 bases of the junction left unmatched. The CDR3 is 15 amino acids. The DNA of the CDR3 is TGTGCCAGCAGCACACACTCCACAGGGGGCACTGAAGCTTTCTTT. Its protein product is CASSTHSTGGTEAFF.

As to this clonotype: A single base separates this from a much larger clone, so it may be a read error. V gene TRBV29-1 combines with J gene TRBJ1-1; 8 bases match TRBD1. The CDR3 totals 13 residues. The germline gives CDR1 SQVTM, CDR2 ANQGSEA. The DNA for the CDR3 is TGCAGCGTTAGCGGACAGGGAGCCACTGAAGTTTTCTTT. Translating it yields CSVSGQGATEVFF.

This clonotype was seen more than once but under ten times. The V call is TRBV28, the J call TRBJ2-6, with D unclear. Per the germline V gene, CDR1 is MDHEN and CDR2 is SYDVKM. V gave up 5 bases and J gave up 1 base, with 6 bases separating them. This CDR3 comprises 14 residues. The CDR3 region is CASSRASGANVLTF. The CDR3 nucleotides are TGTGCCAGCAGTAGAGCTTCTGGGGCCAACGTCCTGACTTTC.

Ten or more counts support this clonotype. The rearrangement joins TRBV7-3 to TRBJ2-3, with 12 bases that match TRBD2. The J segment lost 1 base and the V segment lost 0 bases, leaving 5 bases of the junction unmatched. CDR1 and CDR2 from the germline V gene are SGHTA and FQGTGA. This CDR3 contains 18 residues. CDR3 in amino acids: CASSLTPRTSGGTDTQYF. Written as DNA, the CDR3 is TGTGCCAGCAGCTTAACCCCAAGGACTAGCGGGGGCACAGATACGCAGTATTTT.

This clonotype was detected many times. V is TRBV6-2 or TRBV6-3 and J is TRBJ2-3; no clear D gene. The CDR3 runs 12 residues. Germline V gene sequence: CDR1 MNHEY, CDR2 SVGEGT. V lost 2 bases and J 4 bases, leaving 4 bases between the germline ends. Here the CDR3 reads CASSYEPDTQYF. The CDR3 coding sequence is TGTGCCAGCAGTTACGAGCCAGATACGCAGTATTTT.

This clonotype was seen many times. The chain joins TRBV5-1 to TRBJ1-5; the D gene is possibly TRBD1 (6 bases). The CDR3 runs 13 residues. The V end lost 4 bases, the J end lost 9 bases, and 14 bases lay between the germline ends. Germline V gives CDR1 SGHRS, CDR2 YFSETQ. CDR3 amino acids: CASSPGQYGPQHF. CDR3 nucleotide sequence: TGCGCCAGCAGCCCCGGACAGTACGGGCCCCAGCATTTT. Based on the CDR3 plus reference TRBV5-1 and TRBJ1-5, the full variable domain is KAGVTQTPRYLIKTRGQQVTLSCSPISGHRSVSWYQQTPGQGLQFLFEYFSETQRNKGNFPGRFSGRQFSNSRSEMNVSTLELGDSALYLCASSPGQYGPQHFGDGTRLSIL.

The table lists this clonotype with many counts. The CDR3 DNA reads as TGCGCCAGCAGCTTGGTCGGGGACAACTATGGCTACACCTTC. It codes for CASSLVGDNYGYTF. The rearrangement links TRBV5-1 to TRBJ1-2, with D perhaps matching TRBD1 (5 bases). Trimming pared 0 bases from V and 2 bases from J, leaving 8 bases between. The CDR3 loop spans 14 amino acids. Germline V lookup: CDR1 SGHRS, CDR2 YFSETQ. Using reference TRBV5-1 and TRBJ1-2 for the parts outside the CDR3, the full variable domain is KAGVTQTPRYLIKTRGQQVTLSCSPISGHRSVSWYQQTPGQGLQFLFEYFSETQRNKGNFPGRFSGRQFSNSRSEMNVSTLELGDSALYLCASSLVGDNYGYTFGSGTRLTVV.

This chain connects TRBV15 to TRBJ2-3; a possible D gene is TRBD1 (6 bases). The CDR3 loop spans 16 amino acids. The germline V gene has CDR1 LNHNV and CDR2 YYDKDF (reference sequence). Deletions cut 4 bases from V and 0 bases from J, with 14 bases between. The CDR3 DNA sequence: TGTGCCACCAGCACCGGACAGTTTCTTAGCACAGATACGCAGTATTTT. As protein: CATSTGQFLSTDTQYF.

This clonotype was counted only a few times. V and J are TRBV25-1 and TRBJ1-1; tentatively, D is TRBD1 (6 bases). Germline-derived CDR1 and CDR2 are MGHDK and SYGVNS. This CDR3 contains 14 residues. Between the trimmed V and J ends, which lost 3 bases and 3 bases, there was a span of 11 bases. CDR3 protein: CASSEPHRDTEAFF. CDR3 nucleotide sequence: TGTGCCAGCAGTGAGCCCCACAGGGACACTGAAGCTTTCTTT.

The chain joins TRBV20-1 to TRBJ1-1; 10 bases align to TRBD1. CDR3 length: 12 residues. Germline V gene sequence: CDR1 DFQATT, CDR2 SNEGSKA (reference sequence). The CDR3: CRGTGANTEAFF. CDR3 DNA: TGCAGGGGGACAGGGGCAAACACTGAAGCTTTCTTT.

This clonotype was seen repeatedly, ten times or more. V usage is TRBV6-5 and J usage is TRBJ2-7, with TRBD1 identical over 7 bases. CDR3 length: 12 residues. J was trimmed by 6 bases and V by 5 bases; bases with no gene match: 4. From germline, CDR1 is MNHEY and CDR2 SVGAGI. The CDR3 region has the DNA TGTGCCAGCAGTAGATCAGGGGGCGAGCAGTACTTC. This sequence encodes CASSRSGGEQYF.

This clonotype was recorded many times. J is TRBJ2-5 and V is TRBV29-1, with D tentatively TRBD2 (7 bases). The CDR3 consists of 15 residues. Germline lookup yields CDR1 SQVTM and CDR2 ANQGSEA. Trimming pared 4 bases from V and 4 bases from J, leaving 19 bases between. Written as DNA, the CDR3 is TGCAGCGTTGGGAGGGGGAGGGCGGACGGAGAGACCCAGTACTTC. This codes for CSVGRGRADGETQYF.

This clonotype has at least ten counts. This chain uses TRBV20-1 with TRBJ1-5; 8 positions match TRBD1. This CDR3 has 15 residues. CDR1 and CDR2 (germline): DFQATT, SNEGSKA (reference sequence). Trimming removed 1 base from V and 5 bases from J; junction bases left unmatched: 7. The CDR3 loop reads CSARGAPTGDQPQHF. For the CDR3, the DNA is TGCAGTGCTAGAGGAGCTCCGACAGGGGATCAGCCCCAGCATTTT.

This clonotype was observed a few times. This sequence joins TRBV10-3 and TRBJ2-1, with TRBD2 matching over 10 bases. The CDR3 length is 14 residues. V dropped 8 bases and J dropped 5; count of bases not matched to a gene: 6. Per the germline V gene, CDR1 is ENHRY and CDR2 is SYGVKD. DNA for the CDR3: TGTGCCATCGAACAAGGACTAGCGGACAATGAGCAGTTCTTC. Amino acids: CAIEQGLADNEQFF.